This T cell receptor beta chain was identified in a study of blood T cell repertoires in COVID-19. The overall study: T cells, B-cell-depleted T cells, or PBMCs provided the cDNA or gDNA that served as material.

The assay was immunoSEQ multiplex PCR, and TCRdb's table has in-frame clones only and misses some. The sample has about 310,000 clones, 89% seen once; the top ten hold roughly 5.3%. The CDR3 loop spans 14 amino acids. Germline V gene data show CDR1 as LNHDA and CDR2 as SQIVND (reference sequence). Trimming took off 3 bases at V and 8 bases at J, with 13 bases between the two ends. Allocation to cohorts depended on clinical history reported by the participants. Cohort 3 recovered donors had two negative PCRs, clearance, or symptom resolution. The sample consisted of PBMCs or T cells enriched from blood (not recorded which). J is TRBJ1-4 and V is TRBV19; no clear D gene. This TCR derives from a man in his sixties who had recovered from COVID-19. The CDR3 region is CASSIRGLGEKLFF. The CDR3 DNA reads TGTGCCAGTAGTATCCGCGGGCTTGGCGAAAAACTGTTTTTT.